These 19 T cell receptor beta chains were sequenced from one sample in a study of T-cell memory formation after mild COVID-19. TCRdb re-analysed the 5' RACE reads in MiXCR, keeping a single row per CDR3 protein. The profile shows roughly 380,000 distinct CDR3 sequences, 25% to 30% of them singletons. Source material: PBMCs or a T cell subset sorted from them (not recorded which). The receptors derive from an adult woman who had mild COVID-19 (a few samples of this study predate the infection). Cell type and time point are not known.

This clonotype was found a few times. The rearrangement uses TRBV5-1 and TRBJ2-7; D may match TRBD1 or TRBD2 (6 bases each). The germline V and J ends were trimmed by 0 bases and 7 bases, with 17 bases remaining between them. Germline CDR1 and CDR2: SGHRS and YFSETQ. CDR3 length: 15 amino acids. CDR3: CASSLDGRGGEEQYF. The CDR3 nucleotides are TGCGCCAGCAGCTTGGACGGCAGGGGAGGCGAAGAGCAGTACTTC.

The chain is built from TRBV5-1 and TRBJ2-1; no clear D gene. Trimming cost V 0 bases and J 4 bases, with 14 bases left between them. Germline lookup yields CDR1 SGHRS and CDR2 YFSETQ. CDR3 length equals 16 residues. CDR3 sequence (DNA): TGCGCCAGCAGCTTGGGAGACGGATTATTGTACAATGAGCAGTTCTTC. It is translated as CASSLGDGLLYNEQFF.

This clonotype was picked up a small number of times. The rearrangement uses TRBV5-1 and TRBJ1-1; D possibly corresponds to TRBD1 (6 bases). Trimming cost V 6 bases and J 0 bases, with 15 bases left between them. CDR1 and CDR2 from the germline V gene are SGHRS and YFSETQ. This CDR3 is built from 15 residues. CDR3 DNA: TGCGCCAGCACCCAGGGAGGGACACTGAACACTGAAGCTTTCTTT. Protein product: CASTQGGTLNTEAFF.

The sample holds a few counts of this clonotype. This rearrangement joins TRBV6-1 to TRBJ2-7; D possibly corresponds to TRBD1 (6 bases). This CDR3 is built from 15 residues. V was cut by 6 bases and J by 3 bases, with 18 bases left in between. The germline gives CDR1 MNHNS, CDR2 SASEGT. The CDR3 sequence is CASSPDRSMRYEQYF. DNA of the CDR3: TGTGCCAGCAGCCCAGACAGGTCCATGCGCTACGAGCAGTACTTC.

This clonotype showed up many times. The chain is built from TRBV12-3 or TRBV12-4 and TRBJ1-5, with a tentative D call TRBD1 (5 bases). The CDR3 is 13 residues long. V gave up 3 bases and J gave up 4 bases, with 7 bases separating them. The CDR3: CASSFGGNQPQHF. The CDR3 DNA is TGTGCCAGCAGTTTCGGGGGGAATCAGCCCCAGCATTTT.

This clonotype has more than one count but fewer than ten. CDR3 sequence (DNA): TGTGCCAGCACAGCCTTCGGACTAGCGGGGGACACAGATACGCAGTATTTT. Encoded protein: CASTAFGLAGDTDTQYF. The chain carries TRBV11-2 and TRBJ2-3; 13 bases fit TRBD2. CDR1 SGHAT and CDR2 FQNNGV come from the germline V gene. The CDR3 spans 17 residues. V gave up 7 bases and J gave up 2 bases; unmatched junction bases: 9.

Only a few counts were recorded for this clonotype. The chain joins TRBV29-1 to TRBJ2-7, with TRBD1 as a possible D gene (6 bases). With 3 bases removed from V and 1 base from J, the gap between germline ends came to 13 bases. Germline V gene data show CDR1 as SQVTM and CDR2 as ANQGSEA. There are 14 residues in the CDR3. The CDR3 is CSVESGDRSYEQYF. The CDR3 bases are TGCAGCGTTGAGTCAGGGGACCGATCCTACGAGCAGTACTTC.

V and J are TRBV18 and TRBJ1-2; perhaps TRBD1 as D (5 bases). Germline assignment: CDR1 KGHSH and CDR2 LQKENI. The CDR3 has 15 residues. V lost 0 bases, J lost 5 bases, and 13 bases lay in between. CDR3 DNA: TGTGCCAGCTCACCACCAAAGGGGCCCAGTTATGGCTACACCTTC. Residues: CASSPPKGPSYGYTF. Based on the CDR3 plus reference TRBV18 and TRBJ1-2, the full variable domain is NAGVMQNPRHLVRRRGQEARLRCSPMKGHSHVYWYRQLPEEGLKFMVYLQKENIIDESGMPKERFSAEFPKEGPSILRIQQVVRGDSAAYFCASSPPKGPSYGYTFGSGTRLTVV.

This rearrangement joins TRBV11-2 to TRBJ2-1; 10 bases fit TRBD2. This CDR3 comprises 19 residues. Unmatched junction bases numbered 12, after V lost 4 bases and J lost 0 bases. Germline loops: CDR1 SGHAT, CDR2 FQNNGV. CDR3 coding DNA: TGTGCCAGCAGCTCCTCCGGGACTAGCGTTACAAGCTCCTACAATGAGCAGTTCTTC. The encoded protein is CASSSSGTSVTSSYNEQFF.

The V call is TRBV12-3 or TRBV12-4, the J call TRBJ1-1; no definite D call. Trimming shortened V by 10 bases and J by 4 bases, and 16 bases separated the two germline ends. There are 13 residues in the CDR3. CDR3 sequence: CATLVDIRTEAFF. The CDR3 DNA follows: TGTGCCACCTTAGTAGACATCCGCACTGAAGCTTTCTTT.

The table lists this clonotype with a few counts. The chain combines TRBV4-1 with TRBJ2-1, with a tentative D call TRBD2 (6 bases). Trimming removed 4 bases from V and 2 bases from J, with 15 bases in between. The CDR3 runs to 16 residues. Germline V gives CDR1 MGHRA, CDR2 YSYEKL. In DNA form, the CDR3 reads TGCGCCAGCAGCCCCCCATGGAGGGGACCCTACAATGAGCAGTTCTTC. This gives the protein CASSPPWRGPYNEQFF.

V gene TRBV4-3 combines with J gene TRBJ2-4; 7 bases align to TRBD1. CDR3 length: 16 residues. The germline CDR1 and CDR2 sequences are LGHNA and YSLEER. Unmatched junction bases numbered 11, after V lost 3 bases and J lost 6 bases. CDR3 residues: CASSHRQGVYSNIQYF. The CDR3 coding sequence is TGCGCCAGCAGCCACAGACAGGGTGTTTACTCAAACATTCAGTACTTC.

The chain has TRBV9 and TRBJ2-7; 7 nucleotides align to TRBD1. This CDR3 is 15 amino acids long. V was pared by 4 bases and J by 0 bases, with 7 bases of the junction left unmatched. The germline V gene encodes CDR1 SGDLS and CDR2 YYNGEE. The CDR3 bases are TGTGCCAGCAGCTCCTACGACAGGGACTCCTACGAGCAGTACTTC. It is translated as CASSSYDRDSYEQYF.

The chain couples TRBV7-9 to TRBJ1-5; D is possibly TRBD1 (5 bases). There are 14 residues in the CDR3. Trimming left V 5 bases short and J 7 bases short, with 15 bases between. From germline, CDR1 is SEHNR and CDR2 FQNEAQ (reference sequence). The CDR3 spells CASSPLTVGQPQHF. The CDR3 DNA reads TGTGCCAGCAGCCCCCTGACAGTCGGGCAGCCCCAGCATTTT.

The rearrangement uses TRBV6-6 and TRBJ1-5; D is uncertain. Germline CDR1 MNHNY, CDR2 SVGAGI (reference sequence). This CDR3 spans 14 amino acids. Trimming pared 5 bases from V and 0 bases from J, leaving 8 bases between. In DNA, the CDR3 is TGTGCCAGCAGTATCGGGCATAGCAATCAGCCCCAGCATTTT. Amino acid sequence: CASSIGHSNQPQHF.

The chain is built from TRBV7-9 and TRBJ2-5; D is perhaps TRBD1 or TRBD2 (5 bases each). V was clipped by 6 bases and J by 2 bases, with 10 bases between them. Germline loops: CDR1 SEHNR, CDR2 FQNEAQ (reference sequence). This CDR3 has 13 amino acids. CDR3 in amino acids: CASRSGHQETQYF. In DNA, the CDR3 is TGTGCCAGCAGGTCGGGGCATCAAGAGACCCAGTACTTC.

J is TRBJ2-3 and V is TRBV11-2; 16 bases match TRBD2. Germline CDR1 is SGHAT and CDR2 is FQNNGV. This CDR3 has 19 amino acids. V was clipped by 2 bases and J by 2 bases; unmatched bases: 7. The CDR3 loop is CASSLLFGTSGGDTDTQYF. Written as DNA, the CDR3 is TGTGCCAGCAGCTTACTTTTCGGGACTAGCGGGGGGGACACAGATACGCAGTATTTT.

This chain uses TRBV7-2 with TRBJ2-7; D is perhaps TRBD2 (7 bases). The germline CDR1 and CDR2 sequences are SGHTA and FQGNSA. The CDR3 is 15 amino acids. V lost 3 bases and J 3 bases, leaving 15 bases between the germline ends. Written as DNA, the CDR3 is TGTGCCAGCAGCTTCCCGGGGAGGGGGATCTACGAGCAGTACTTC. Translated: CASSFPGRGIYEQYF.

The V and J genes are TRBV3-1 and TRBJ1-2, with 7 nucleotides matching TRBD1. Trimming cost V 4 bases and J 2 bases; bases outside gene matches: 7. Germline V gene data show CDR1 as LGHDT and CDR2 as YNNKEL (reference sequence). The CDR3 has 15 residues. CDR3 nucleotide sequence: TGTGCCAGCAGCCGCGGGACAGCGGAGAACTATGGCTACACCTTC. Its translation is CASSRGTAENYGYTF.